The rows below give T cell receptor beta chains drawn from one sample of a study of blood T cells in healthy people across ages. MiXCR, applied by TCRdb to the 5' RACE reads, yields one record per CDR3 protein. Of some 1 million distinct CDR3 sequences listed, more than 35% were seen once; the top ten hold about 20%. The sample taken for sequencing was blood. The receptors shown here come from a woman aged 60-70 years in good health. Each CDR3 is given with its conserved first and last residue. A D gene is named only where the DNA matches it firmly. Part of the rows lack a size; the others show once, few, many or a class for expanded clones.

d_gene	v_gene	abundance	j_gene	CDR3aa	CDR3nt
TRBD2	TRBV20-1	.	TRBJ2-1	CSARDPGGKYNEQFF	TGCAGTGCTAGAGATCCGGGAGGGAAATACAATGAGCAGTTCTTC
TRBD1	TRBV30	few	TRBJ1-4	CAYSGDSLEKLFF	TGTGCCTACTCCGGGGACAGCCTTGAAAAACTGTTTTTT
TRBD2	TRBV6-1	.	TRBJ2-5	CASSETGGGGTQYF	TGTGCCAGCAGTGAAACGGGAGGCGGAGGGACCCAGTACTTC
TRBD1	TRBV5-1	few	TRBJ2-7	CASSDRTGSYEQYF	TGCGCCAGCAGCGACCGGACAGGGTCCTACGAGCAGTACTTC
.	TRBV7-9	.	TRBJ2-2	CASTTPGVGGTGELFF	TGTGCCAGCACCACACCCGGAGTGGGGGGCACCGGGGAGCTGTTTTTT
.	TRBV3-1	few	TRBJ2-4	CASSQPEGNIQYF	TGTGCCAGCAGCCAACCCGAGGGAAACATTCAGTACTTC
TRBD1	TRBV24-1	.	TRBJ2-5	CATSEGGSNQETQYF	TGTGCCACCAGTGAAGGGGGCAGCAACCAAGAGACCCAGTACTTC
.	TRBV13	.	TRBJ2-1	CASSSSWLYNEQFF	TGTGCCAGCAGCTCGAGTTGGCTTTACAATGAGCAGTTCTTC
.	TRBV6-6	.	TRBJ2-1	CASSYPPDGSWQFF	TGTGCCAGCAGTTACCCACCGGATGGGTCGTGGCAGTTCTTC
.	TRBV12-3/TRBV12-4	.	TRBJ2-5	CASSWGKYQETQYF	TGTGCCAGCAGTTGGGGCAAGTACCAAGAGACCCAGTACTTC
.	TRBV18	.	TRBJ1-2	CASSPPGTANYGYTF	TGTGCCAGCTCACCACCGGGGACGGCTAACTATGGCTACACCTTC
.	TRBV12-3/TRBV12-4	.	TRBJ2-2	CASSPRSSGGTGELFF	TGTGCCAGCTCCCCAAGGAGTAGTGGGGGAACCGGGGAGCTGTTTTTT
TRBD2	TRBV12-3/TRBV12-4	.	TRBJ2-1	CASSGAGDGFNEQFF	TGTGCCAGCAGCGGAGCGGGAGATGGGTTTAACGAGCAGTTCTTC
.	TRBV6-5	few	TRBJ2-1	CASRSSGSSYNEQFF	TGTGCCAGCAGGTCCAGCGGTTCCTCCTACAATGAGCAGTTCTTC
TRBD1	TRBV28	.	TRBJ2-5	CASSGRGWETQYF	TGTGCCAGCAGTGGCAGGGGGTGGGAGACCCAGTACTTC
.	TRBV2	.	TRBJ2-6	CARPTDGYSGANVLTF	TGTGCCAGACCCACAGACGGCTACTCTGGGGCCAACGTCCTGACTTTC
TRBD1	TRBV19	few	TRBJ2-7	CASLFFDRGVTYEQYF	TGTGCCAGTCTATTTTTCGACAGGGGGGTTACCTACGAGCAGTACTTC
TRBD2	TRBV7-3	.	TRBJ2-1	CASSTPGLAGGSHEQFF	TGTGCCAGCAGCACACCGGGACTAGCGGGAGGTTCACATGAGCAGTTCTTC
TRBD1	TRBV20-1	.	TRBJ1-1	CSAVNRGMNTEAFF	TGCAGTGCTGTAAACAGGGGGATGAACACTGAAGCTTTCTTT
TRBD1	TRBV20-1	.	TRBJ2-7	CSADRRQGSSYEQYF	TGCAGTGCTGATCGAAGACAGGGATCCTCCTACGAGCAGTACTTC
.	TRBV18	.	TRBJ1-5	CASSPRQGFNQPQHF	TGTGCCAGCTCACCAAGGCAGGGCTTCAATCAGCCCCAGCATTTT
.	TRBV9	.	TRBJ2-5	CASSVTDRSPQETQYF	TGTGCCAGCAGCGTAACCGACCGTTCTCCCCAAGAGACCCAGTACTTC
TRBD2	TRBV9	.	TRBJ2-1	CASSLDWTSGRYNEQFF	TGTGCCAGCAGCCTGGATTGGACTAGCGGGAGGTACAATGAGCAGTTCTTC
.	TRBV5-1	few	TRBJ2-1	CASTTEDLAYNEQFF	TGCGCCAGCACCACAGAGGATCTAGCATACAATGAGCAGTTCTTC
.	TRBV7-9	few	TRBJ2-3	CASSSQTGPDTQYF	TGTGCCAGCAGCTCCCAAACAGGGCCAGATACGCAGTATTTT
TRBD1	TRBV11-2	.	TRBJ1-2	CASRQTGISRYGYTF	TGTGCCAGCAGGCAGACAGGGATCAGCCGCTATGGCTACACCTTC
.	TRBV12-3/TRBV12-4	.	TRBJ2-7	CASRITSRRGEQYF	TGTGCCAGCAGAATCACTAGCAGGAGAGGCGAGCAGTACTTC
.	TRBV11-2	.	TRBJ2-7	CASSPTAETYEQYF	TGTGCCAGCAGCCCCACAGCGGAGACCTACGAGCAGTACTTC
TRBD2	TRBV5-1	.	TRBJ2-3	CASSWGLAVDTDTQYF	TGCGCCAGCAGCTGGGGCCTAGCGGTCGACACAGATACGCAGTATTTT
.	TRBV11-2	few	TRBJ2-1	CASSPRLVRSYNEQFF	TGTGCCAGCAGCCCTCGACTAGTTCGCTCCTACAATGAGCAGTTCTTC
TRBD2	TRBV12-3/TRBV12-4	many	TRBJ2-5	CASSLGGRVQETQYF	TGTGCCAGCAGTTTGGGCGGGAGAGTACAAGAGACCCAGTACTTC
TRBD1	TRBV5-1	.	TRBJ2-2	CASSVGQRTGELFF	TGCGCCAGCAGCGTGGGACAGCGCACCGGGGAGCTGTTTTTT
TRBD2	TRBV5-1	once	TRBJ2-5	CASSFRLAGAVDEQYF	TGCGCCAGCAGCTTCCGACTAGCTGGAGCTGTCGATGAGCAGTACTTC
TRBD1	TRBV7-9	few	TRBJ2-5	CASSLVDRGGSKTQYF	TGTGCCAGCAGCTTAGTGGACAGGGGGGGTTCTAAGACCCAGTACTTC
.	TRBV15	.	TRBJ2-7	CATSRGGRGPYEQYF	TGTGCCACCAGCAGAGGTGGGCGGGGACCCTACGAGCAGTACTTC
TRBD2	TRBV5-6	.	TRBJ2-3	CASTRERDPTDTQYF	TGTGCCAGCACCCGCGAGCGGGACCCCACAGATACGCAGTATTTT
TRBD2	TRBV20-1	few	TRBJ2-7	CSARSNAGTSGYEQYF	TGCAGTGCTAGATCTAATGCCGGGACTAGCGGCTACGAGCAGTACTTC
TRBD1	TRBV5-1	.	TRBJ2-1	CASSLGQGASSEQFF	TGCGCCAGCAGCCTCGGACAGGGGGCTAGCTCGGAGCAGTTCTTC
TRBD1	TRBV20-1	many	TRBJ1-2	CSAIPTGGWYGYTF	TGCAGTGCTATCCCTACAGGGGGCTGGTATGGCTACACCTTC
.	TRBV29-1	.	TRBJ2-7	CSVEARGAHYEQYF	TGCAGCGTTGAAGCTAGAGGGGCCCACTACGAGCAGTACTTC
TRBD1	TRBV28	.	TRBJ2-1	CASSFTGTGVSGKQFF	TGTGCCAGCAGTTTTACCGGGACAGGGGTTAGCGGTAAGCAGTTCTTC
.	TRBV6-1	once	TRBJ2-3	CASSENRGSGTDTQYF	TGTGCCAGCAGTGAAAACCGGGGCTCCGGGACAGATACGCAGTATTTT
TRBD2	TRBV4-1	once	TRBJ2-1	CASSLRRSSGSDNEQFF	TGCGCCAGCAGCCTAAGACGGTCTAGCGGGAGCGACAATGAGCAGTTCTTC
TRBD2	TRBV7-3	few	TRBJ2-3	CASRRGTSGKYTDTQYF	TGTGCCAGCAGACGCGGGACTAGCGGGAAATACACAGATACGCAGTATTTT
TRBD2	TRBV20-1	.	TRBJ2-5	CSAHDPMTSGSMGETQYF	TGCAGTGCTCACGACCCTATGACTAGCGGGAGTATGGGAGAGACCCAGTACTTC
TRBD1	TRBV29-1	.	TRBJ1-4	CSVTGGVTNEKLFF	TGCAGCGTGACAGGGGGAGTAACTAATGAAAAACTGTTTTTT
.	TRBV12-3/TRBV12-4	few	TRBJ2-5	CASSLGRASQETQYF	TGTGCCAGCAGTCTTGGACGAGCGTCCCAAGAGACCCAGTACTTC
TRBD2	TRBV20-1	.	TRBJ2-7	CSARGLADYEQYF	TGCAGTGCTAGGGGACTAGCGGACTACGAGCAGTACTTC
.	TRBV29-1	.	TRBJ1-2	CSVEEGDYYGYTF	TGCAGCGTTGAAGAAGGAGATTACTATGGCTACACCTTC
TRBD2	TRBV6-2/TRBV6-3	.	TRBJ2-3	CASRPVGLAGGREYRDTQYF	TGTGCCAGCAGACCGGTGGGACTAGCGGGAGGCCGGGAGTACCGGGATACGCAGTATTTT